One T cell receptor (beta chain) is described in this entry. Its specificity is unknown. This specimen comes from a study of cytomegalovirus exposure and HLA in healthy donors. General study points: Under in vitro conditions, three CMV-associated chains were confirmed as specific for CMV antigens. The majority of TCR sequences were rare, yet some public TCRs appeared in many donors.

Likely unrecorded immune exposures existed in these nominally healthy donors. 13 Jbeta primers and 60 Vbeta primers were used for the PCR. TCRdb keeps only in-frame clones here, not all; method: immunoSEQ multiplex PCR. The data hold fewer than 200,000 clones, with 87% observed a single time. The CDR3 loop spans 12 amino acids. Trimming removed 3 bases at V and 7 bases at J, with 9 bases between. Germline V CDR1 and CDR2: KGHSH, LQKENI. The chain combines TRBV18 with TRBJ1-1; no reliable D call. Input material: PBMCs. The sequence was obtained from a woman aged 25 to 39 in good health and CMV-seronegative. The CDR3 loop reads CASSPLGSEAFF. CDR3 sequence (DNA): TGTGCCAGCTCACCCCTAGGCAGTGAAGCTTTCTTT.